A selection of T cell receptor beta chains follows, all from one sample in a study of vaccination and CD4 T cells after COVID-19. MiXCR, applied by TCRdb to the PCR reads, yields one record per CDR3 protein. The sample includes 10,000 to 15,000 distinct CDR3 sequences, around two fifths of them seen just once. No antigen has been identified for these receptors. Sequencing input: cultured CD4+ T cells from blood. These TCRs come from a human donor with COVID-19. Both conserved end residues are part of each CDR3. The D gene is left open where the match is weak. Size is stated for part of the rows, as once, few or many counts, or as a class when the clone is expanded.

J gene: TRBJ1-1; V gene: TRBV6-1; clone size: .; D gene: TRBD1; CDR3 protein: CASGQPQGRSTEAFF; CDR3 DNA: TGTGCCAGCGGTCAACCACAGGGGAGGAGCACTGAAGCTTTCTTT
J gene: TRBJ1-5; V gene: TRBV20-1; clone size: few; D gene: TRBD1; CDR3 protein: CSANQGAMGNQPQHF; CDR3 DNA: TGCAGTGCCAATCAGGGGGCAATGGGCAATCAGCCCCAGCATTTT
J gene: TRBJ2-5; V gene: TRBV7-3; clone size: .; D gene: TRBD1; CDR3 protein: CASSPRTGFETQYF; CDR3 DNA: TGTGCCAGCAGCCCCCGGACAGGGTTCGAGACCCAGTACTTC
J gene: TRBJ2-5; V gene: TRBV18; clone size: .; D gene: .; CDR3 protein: CASSPPTRLETQYF; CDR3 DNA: TGTGCCAGCTCACCACCTACTAGGTTGGAGACCCAGTACTTC
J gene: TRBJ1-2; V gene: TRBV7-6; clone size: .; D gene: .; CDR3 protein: CASSPAGASGYGYTF; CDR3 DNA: TGTGCCAGCAGCCCCGCGGGGGCTTCGGGCTATGGCTACACCTTC
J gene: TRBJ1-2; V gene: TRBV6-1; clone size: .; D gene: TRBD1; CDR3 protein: CASRTDRGLIYGYTF; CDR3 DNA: TGTGCCAGCAGAACAGACAGGGGCCTAATTTATGGCTACACCTTC
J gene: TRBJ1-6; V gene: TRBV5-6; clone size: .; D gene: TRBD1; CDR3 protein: CASSSLRGQGFNSPLHF; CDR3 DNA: TGTGCCAGCAGCTCTCTAAGGGGACAGGGATTTAATTCACCCCTCCACTTT
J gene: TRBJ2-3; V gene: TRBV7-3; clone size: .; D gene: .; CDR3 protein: CASSPGSTSTDTQYF; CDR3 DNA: TGTGCCAGCAGCCCTGGGTCAACTAGCACAGATACGCAGTATTTT
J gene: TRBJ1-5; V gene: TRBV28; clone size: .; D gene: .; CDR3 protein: CASLGVLGVQQPQHF; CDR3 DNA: TGTGCCAGCCTGGGGGTGCTAGGGGTTCAGCAGCCCCAGCATTTT
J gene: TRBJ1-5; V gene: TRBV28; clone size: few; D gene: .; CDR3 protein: CASSPGGRDSNQPQHF; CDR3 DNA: TGTGCCAGCAGCCCGGGCGGCAGGGATAGCAATCAGCCCCAGCATTTT
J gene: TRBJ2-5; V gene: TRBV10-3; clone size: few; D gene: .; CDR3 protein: CAISAIRAESQETQYF; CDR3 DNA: TGTGCCATCAGTGCGATCCGGGCGGAAAGCCAGGAGACCCAGTACTTC
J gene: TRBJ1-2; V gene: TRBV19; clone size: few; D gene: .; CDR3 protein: CASTRGGPYGYTF; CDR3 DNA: TGTGCCAGTACCCGCGGGGGGCCCTATGGCTACACCTTC
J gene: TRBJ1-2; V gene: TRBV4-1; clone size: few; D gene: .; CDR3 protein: CASSQGQANYGYTF; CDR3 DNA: TGCGCCAGCAGCCAGGGGCAGGCTAACTATGGCTACACCTTC
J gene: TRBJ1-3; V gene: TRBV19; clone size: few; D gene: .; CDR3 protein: CASSPSVGAIYF; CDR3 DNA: TGTGCCAGTAGCCCCTCAGTTGGCGCCATATATTTT
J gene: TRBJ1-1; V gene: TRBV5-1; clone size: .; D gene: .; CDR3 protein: CASKREEGGNTEAFF; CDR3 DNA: TGCGCCAGCAAGCGGGAGGAGGGAGGGAACACTGAAGCTTTCTTT
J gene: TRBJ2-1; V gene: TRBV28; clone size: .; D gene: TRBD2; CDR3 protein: CASTSLAGGLYNEQFF; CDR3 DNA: TGTGCCAGCACCTCACTAGCGGGGGGGCTTTACAATGAGCAGTTCTTC
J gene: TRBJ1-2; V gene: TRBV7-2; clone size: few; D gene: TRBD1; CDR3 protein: CASSPGQGLDYGYTF; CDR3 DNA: TGTGCCAGCAGCCCGGGACAGGGGCTTGACTATGGCTACACCTTC
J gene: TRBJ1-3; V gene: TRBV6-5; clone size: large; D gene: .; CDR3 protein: CASSYTSGPAGNTIYF; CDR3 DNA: TGTGCCAGCAGTTACACGTCCGGACCCGCCGGAAACACCATATATTTT
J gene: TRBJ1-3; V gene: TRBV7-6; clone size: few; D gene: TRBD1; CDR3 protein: CASSLGGGQGTGNTIYF; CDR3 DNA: TGTGCCAGCAGCCTAGGCGGTGGACAGGGAACTGGAAACACCATATATTTT
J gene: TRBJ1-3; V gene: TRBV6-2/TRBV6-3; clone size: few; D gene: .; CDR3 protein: CASKTASGNTIYF; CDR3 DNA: TGTGCCAGCAAGACAGCCTCTGGAAACACCATATATTTT
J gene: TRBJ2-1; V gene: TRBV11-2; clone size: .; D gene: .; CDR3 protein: CASSPDGYYNEQFF; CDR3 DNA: TGTGCCAGCAGCCCCGACGGGTACTACAATGAGCAGTTCTTC
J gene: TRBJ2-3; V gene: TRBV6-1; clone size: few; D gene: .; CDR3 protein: CASNGPPDTQYF; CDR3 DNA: TGTGCCAGCAATGGGCCCCCAGATACGCAGTATTTT
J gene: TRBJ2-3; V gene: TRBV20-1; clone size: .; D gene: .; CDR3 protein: CSARPRLALGTDTQYF; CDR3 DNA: TGCAGTGCTAGACCAAGACTGGCCCTAGGGACAGATACGCAGTATTTT
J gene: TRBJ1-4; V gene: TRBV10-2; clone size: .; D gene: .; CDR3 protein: CASSESNKEFEKLFF; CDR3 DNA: TGCGCCAGCAGTGAGTCGAATAAAGAGTTTGAAAAACTGTTTTTT
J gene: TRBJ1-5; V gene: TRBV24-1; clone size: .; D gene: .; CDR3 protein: CATSDAGLSNQPQHF; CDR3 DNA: TGTGCCACCAGTGACGCAGGCCTTAGCAATCAGCCCCAGCATTTT
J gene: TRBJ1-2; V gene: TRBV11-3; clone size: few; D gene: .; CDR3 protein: CASSRDSLYGYTF; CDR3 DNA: TGTGCCAGCAGCCGAGACAGCCTCTATGGCTACACCTTC
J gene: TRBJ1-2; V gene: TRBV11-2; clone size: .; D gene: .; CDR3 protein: CAGSLVRDPSNYGYTF; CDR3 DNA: TGTGCCGGCAGCTTAGTCCGAGACCCCTCTAACTATGGCTACACCTTC
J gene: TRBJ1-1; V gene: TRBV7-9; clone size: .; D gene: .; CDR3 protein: CASTRGVNTEAFF; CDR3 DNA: TGTGCCAGCACAAGGGGGGTAAACACTGAAGCTTTCTTT
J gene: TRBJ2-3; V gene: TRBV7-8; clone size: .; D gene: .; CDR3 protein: CASSDGDLTDTQYF; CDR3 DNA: TGTGCCAGCAGCGACGGGGACCTCACAGATACGCAGTATTTT
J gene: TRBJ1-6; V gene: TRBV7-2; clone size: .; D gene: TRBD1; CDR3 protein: CASSPPRSRGLSPLHF; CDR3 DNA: TGTGCCAGCAGCCCCCCTCGGAGCAGGGGGCTATCACCCCTCCACTTT
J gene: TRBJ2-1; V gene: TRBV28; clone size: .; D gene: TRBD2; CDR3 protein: CASSLLPSGGRNEQFF; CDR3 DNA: TGTGCCAGCAGTTTATTACCTAGCGGGGGGCGGAATGAGCAGTTCTTC
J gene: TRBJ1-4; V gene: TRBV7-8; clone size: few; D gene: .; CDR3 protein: CASSFTAGVGEKLFF; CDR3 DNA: TGTGCCAGCAGCTTTACAGCAGGGGTGGGGGAAAAACTGTTTTTT
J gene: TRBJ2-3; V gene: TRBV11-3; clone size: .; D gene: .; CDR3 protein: CASSLTSSTDTQYF; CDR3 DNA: TGTGCCAGCAGCTTGACTAGTAGCACAGATACGCAGTATTTT
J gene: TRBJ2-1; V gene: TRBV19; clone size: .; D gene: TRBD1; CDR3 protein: CASRYRGHEQFF; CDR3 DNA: TGTGCCAGTAGATACAGGGGGCATGAGCAGTTCTTC
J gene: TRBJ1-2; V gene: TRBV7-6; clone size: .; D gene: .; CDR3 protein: CASSLAETETGYTF; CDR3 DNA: TGTGCCAGCAGCTTAGCGGAGACCGAGACCGGCTACACCTTC
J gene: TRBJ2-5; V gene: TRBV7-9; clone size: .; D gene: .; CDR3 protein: CASSLVSLETQYF; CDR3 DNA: TGTGCCAGCAGCTTAGTTTCTCTAGAGACCCAGTACTTC
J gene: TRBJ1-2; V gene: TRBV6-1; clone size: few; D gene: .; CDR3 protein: CASSLDSLTYGYTF; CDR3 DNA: TGTGCCAGCAGCCTGGACAGTTTGACCTATGGCTACACCTTC
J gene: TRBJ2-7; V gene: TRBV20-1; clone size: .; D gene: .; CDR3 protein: CSATTPGHSGVEQYF; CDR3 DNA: TGCAGTGCCACAACTCCCGGCCACTCGGGGGTGGAGCAGTACTTC
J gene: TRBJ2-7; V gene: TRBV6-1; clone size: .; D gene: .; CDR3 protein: CASMRGVEQYF; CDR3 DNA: TGTGCCAGCATGAGGGGAGTCGAGCAGTACTTC
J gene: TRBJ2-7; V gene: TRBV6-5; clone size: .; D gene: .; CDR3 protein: CASSWALEDEQYF; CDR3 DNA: TGTGCCAGCAGTTGGGCCCTGGAGGACGAGCAGTACTTC
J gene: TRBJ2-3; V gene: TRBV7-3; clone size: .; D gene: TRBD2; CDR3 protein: CASSSGGVGTDTQYF; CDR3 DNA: TGTGCCAGCAGCTCGGGGGGGGTGGGCACAGATACGCAGTATTTT
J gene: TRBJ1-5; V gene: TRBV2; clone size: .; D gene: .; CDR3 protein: CASSIASGNQPQHF; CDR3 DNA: TGTGCCAGCAGTATAGCCTCCGGGAATCAGCCCCAGCATTTT
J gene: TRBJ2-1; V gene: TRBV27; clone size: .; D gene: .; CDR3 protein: CASSLINPRFSYNEQFF; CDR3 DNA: TGTGCCAGCAGTTTAATAAACCCACGGTTCTCCTACAATGAGCAGTTCTTC
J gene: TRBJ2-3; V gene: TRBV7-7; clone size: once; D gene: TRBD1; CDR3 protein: CASSLEGPGQGTDTQYF; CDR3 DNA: TGTGCTAGCAGCTTGGAGGGCCCGGGACAGGGGACAGATACGCAGTATTTT
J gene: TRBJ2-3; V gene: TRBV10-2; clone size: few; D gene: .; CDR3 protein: CASSESIRGLGTADTQYF; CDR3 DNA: TGCGCCAGCAGTGAGTCCATCAGGGGATTGGGTACGGCAGATACGCAGTATTTT
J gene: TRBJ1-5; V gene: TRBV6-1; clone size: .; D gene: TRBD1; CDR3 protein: CASSETGKQPQHF; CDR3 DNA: TGTGCCAGCAGTGAGACAGGGAAGCAGCCCCAGCATTTT
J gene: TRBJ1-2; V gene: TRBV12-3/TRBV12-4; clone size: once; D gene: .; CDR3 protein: CASSLGQGIYGYTF; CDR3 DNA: TGTGCCAGCAGTTTGGGTCAGGGGATCTATGGCTACACCTTC
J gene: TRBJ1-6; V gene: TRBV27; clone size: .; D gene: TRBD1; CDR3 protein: CVSSIRQGPGVTSPLHF; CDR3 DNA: TGTGTCAGCAGTATCCGACAGGGACCCGGGGTTACTTCACCCCTCCACTTT
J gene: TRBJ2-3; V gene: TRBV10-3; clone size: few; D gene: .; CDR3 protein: CAISVPPSTDTQYF; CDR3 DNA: TGTGCCATCAGTGTCCCACCGAGCACAGATACGCAGTATTTT
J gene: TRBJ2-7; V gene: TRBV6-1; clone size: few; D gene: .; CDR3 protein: CASSETGPYEQYF; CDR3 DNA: TGTGCCAGCAGTGAGACAGGTCCCTACGAGCAGTACTTC
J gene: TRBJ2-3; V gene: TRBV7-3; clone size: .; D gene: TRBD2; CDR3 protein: CASSLNGAGGTDTQYF; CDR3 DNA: TGTGCCAGCAGCTTAAATGGGGCGGGGGGCACAGATACGCAGTATTTT
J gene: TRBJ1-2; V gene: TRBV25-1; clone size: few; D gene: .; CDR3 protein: CASSTPGSHNYGYTF; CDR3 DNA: TGTGCCAGCAGTACACCCGGCAGCCATAACTATGGCTACACCTTC